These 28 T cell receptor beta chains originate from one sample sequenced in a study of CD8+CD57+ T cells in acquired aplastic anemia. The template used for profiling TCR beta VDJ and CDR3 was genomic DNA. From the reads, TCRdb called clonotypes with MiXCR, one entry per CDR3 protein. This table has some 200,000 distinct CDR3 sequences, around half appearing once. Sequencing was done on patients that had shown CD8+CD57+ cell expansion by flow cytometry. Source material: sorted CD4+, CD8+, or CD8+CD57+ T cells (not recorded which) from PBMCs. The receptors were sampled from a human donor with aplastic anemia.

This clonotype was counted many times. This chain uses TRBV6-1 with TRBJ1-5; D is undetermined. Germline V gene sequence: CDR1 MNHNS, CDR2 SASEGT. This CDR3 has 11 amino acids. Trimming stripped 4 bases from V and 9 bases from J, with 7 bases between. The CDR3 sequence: CASSGRPPQHF. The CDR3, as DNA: TGTGCCAGCAGTGGTAGGCCGCCCCAGCATTTT.

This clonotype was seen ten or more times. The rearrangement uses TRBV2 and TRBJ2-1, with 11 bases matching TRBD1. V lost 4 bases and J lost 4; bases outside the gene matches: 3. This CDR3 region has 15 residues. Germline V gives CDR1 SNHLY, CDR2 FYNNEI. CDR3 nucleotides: TGTGCCAGCAGTGCGGGACAGGGGGGTTACAATGAGCAGTTCTTC. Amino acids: CASSAGQGGYNEQFF.

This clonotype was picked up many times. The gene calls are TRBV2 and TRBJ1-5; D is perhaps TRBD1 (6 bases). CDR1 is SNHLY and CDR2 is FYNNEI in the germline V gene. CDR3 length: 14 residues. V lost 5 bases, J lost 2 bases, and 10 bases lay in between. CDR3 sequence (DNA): TGTGCCAGCAGTTACAGGGTAGGCAATCAGCCCCAGCATTTT. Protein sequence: CASSYRVGNQPQHF.

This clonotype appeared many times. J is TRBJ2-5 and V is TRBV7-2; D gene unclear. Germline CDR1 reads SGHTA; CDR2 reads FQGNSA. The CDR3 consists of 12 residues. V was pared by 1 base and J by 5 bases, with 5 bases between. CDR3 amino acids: CASSLVGETQYF. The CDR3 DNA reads TGTGCCAGCAGCTTAGTCGGGGAGACCCAGTACTTC. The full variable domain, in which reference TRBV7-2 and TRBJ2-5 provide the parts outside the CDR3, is GAGVSQSPSNKVTEKGKDVELRCDPISGHTALYWYRQSLGQGLEFLIYFQGNSAPDKSGLPSDRFSAERTGGSVSTLTIQRTQQEDSAVYLCASSLVGETQYFGPGTRLLVL.

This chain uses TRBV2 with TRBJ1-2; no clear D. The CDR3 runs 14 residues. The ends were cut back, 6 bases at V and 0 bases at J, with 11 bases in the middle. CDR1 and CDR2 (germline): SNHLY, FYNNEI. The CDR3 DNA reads TGTGCCAGCAGGAACGTGTTCTCTAACTATGGCTACACCTTC. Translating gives CASRNVFSNYGYTF.

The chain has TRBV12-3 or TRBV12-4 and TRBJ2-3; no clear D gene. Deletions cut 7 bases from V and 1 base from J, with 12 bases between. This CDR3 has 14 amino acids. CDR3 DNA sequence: TGTGCCAGCACCTCTATGGCAGGCACAGATACGCAGTATTTT. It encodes CASTSMAGTDTQYF.

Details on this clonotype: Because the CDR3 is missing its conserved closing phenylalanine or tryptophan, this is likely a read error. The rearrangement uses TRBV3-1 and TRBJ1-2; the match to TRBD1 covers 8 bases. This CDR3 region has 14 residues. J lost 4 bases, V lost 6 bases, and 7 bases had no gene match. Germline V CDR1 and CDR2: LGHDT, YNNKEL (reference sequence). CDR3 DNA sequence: TGTGCCAGCAGTTCTCTAGGACAGGGCTATGGCTACACCCTC. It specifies CASSSLGQGYGYTL.

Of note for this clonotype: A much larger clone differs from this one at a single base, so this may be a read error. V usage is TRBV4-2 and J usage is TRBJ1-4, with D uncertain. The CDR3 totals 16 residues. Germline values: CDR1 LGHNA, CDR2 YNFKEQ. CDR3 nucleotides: TGTGCCAGCAGCCAAGATCCCCTTGCTACTAATGAAAAACCGTTTTTT. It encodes CASSQDPLATNEKPFF.

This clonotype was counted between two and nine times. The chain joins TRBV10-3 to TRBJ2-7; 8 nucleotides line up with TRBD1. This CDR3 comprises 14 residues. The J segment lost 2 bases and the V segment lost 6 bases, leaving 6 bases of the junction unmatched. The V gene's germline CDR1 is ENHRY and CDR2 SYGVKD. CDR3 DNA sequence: TGTGCCATCAGCGCCGACAGGGGCGCCTACGAGCAGTACTTC. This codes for CAISADRGAYEQYF.

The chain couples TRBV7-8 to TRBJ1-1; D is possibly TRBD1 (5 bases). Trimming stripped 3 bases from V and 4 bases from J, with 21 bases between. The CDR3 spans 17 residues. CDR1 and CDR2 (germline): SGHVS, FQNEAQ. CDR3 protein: CASSLAEGYRRPTEAFF. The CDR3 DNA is TGTGCCAGCAGCTTGGCCGAGGGGTACAGACGCCCCACTGAAGCTTTCTTT. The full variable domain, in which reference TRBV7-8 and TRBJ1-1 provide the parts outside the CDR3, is GAGVSQSPRYKVAKRGQDVALRCDPISGHVSLFWYQQALGQGPEFLTYFQNEAQLDKSGLPSDRFFAERPEGSVSTLKIQRTQQEDSAVYLCASSLAEGYRRPTEAFFGQGTRLTVV.

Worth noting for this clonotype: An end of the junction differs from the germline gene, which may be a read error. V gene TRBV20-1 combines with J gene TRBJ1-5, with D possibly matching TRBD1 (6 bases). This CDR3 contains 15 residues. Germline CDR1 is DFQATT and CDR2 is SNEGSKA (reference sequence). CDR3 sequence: CSATNLSGGNQPQHF. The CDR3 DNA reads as TGCAGTGCTACAAATCTCTCGGGGGGCAATCAGCCCCAACATTTT.

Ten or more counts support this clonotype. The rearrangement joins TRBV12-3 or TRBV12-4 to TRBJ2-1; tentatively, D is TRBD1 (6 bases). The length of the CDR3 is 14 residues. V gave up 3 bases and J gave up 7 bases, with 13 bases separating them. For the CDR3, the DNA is TGTGCCAGCAGTTTGGGGGCCGTAGGGAATGAGCAGTTCTTC. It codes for CASSLGAVGNEQFF.

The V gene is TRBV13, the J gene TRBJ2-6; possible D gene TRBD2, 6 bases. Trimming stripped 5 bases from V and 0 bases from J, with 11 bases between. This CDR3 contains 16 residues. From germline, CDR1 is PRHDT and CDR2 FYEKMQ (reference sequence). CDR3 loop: CASSTGLASGANVLTF. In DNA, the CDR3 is TGTGCCAGCAGCACGGGACTGGCCTCTGGGGCCAACGTCCTGACTTTC.

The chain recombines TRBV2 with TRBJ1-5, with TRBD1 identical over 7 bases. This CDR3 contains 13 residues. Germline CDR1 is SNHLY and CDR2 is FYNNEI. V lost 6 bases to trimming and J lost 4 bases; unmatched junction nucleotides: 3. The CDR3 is CASRGQTNQPQHF. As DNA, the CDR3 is TGTGCCAGCAGGGGACAGACGAATCAGCCCCAGCATTTT.

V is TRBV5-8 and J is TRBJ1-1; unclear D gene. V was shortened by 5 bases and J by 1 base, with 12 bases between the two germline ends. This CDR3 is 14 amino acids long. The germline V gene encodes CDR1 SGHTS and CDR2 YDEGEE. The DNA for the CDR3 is TGTGCCAGCAGTCCCTTGGTTAGGAACACTGAAGCTTTCTTT. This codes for CASSPLVRNTEAFF.

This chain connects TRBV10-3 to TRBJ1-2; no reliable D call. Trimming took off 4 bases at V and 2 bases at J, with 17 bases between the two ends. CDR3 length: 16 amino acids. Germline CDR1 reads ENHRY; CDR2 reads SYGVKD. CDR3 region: CAISASAQAVNYGYTF. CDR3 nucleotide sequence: TGTGCCATCAGTGCTTCCGCTCAGGCTGTGAACTATGGCTACACCTTC.

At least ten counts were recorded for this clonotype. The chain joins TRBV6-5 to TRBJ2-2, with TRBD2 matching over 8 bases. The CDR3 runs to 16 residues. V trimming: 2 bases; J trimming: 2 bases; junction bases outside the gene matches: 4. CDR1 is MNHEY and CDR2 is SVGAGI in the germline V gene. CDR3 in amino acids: CASSYDSGSNTGELFF. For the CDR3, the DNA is TGTGCCAGCAGTTACGACAGCGGGAGTAACACCGGGGAGCTGTTTTTT.

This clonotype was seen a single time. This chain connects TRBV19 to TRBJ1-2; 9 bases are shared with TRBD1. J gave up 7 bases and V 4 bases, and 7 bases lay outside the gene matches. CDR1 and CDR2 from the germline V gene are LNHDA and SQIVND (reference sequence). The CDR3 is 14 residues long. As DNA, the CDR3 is TGTGCCAGTAGTACCCTTACAGGGGGCAGTGGCTACACCTTC. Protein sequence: CASSTLTGGSGYTF.

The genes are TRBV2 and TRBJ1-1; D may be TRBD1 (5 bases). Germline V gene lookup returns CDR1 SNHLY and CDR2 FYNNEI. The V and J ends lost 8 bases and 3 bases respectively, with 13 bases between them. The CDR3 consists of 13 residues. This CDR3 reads CASGRGKDTEAFF. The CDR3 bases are TGTGCCAGCGGACGGGGGAAGGACACTGAAGCTTTCTTT.

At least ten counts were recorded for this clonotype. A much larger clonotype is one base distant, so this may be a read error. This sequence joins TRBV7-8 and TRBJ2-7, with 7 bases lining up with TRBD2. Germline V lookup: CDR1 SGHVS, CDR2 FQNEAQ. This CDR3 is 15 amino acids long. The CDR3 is CASGLGRRGTYEQYF. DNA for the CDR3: TGTGCCAGCGGCTTAGGGCGGCGGGGGACCTACGAGCAGTACTTC.

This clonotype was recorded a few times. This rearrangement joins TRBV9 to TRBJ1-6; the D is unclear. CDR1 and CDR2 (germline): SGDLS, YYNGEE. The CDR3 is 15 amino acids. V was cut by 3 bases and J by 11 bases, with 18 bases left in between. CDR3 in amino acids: CASSEVSRPFPPLHF. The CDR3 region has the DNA TGTGCCAGCAGCGAGGTTTCGAGGCCCTTTCCACCCCTCCACTTT. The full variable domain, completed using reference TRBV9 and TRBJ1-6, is DSGVTQTPKHLITATGQRVTLRCSPRSGDLSVYWYQQSLDQGLQFLIQYYNGEERAKGNILERFSAQQFPDLHSELNLSSLELGDSALYFCASSEVSRPFPPLHFGNGTRLTVT.

For the CDR3, the DNA is TGCGCCAGCAGGGATACGGTGACTCTCCACTTT. This translates into CASRDTVTLHF. The chain uses TRBV5-1 and TRBJ1-6; D is unclear. Trimming shortened V by 5 bases and J by 16 bases, and 13 bases separated the two germline ends. The germline gives CDR1 SGHRS, CDR2 YFSETQ. CDR3 length: 11 amino acids.

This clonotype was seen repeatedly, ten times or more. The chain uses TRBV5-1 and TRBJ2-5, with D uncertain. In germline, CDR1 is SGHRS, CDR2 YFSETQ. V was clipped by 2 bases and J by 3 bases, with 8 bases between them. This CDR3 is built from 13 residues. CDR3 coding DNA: TGCGCCAGCAGCTTCCTCGTGGAAGAGACCCAGTACTTC. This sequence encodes CASSFLVEETQYF.

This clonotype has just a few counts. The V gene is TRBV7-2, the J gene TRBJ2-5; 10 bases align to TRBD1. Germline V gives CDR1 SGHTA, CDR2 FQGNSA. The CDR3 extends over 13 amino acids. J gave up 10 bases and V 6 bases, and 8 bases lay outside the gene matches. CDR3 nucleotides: TGTGCCAGCAGTCGAGACAGGGGGCGAAACCAGTACTTC. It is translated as CASSRDRGRNQYF.

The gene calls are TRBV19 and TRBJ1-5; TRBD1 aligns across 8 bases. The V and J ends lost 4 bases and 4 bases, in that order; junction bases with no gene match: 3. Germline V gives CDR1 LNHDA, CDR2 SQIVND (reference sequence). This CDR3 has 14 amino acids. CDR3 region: CASSRTGPNQPQHF. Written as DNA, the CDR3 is TGTGCCAGTAGTAGGACAGGGCCTAATCAGCCCCAGCATTTT.

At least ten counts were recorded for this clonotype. DNA for the CDR3: TGTGCCAGCAGCACACAACTCTCTGGGGCCAACGTCCTGACTTTC. Translated: CASSTQLSGANVLTF. The genes are TRBV5-8 and TRBJ2-6; D remains ambiguous. CDR3 length equals 15 residues. V dropped 4 bases and J dropped 0 bases, with 8 bases sitting between them. The germline gives CDR1 SGHTS, CDR2 YDEGEE.

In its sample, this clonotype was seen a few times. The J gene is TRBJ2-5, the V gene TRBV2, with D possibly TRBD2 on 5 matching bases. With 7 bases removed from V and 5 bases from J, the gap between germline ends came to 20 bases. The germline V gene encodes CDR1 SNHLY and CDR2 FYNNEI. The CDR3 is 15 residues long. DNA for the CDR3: TGTGCCAGCATTCCAAGGGTGTGGGGAGAGGAGACCCAGTACTTC. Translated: CASIPRVWGEETQYF.

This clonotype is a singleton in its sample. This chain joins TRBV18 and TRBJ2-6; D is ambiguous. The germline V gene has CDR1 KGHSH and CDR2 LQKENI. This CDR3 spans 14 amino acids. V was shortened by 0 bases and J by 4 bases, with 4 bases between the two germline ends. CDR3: CASSPPAGANVLTF. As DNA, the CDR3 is TGTGCCAGCTCACCACCGGCAGGGGCCAACGTCCTGACTTTC.